The TCR beta chain described here comes from a study of PD-1 and CTLA-4 blockade in melanoma. Clones were read by immunoSEQ multiplex PCR, and TCRdb kept only the in-frame ones, dropping some. The sample holds almost 30,000 clones, approximately 91% seen once. The clonotype originates from a human donor with melanoma. This sample comprised CD8+ T cells from peripheral blood, obtained before anti-PD-1 treatment.

The CDR3 DNA reads TGTGCCAGCAGCTTACGGGAGGGGGGCACCGGGGAGCTGTTTTTT. The encoded protein is CASSLREGGTGELFF. This chain connects TRBV7-9 to TRBJ2-2; 8 bases map to TRBD2. Looked up from germline, CDR1 is SEHNR and CDR2 is FQNEAQ (reference sequence). V shed 2 bases and J 4 bases; nucleotides not matched to a gene: 3. This CDR3 is built from 15 residues.